A single sample is the source of the 28 T cell receptor beta chains below, sequenced in a study of Graves' ophthalmopathy and Graves' hyperthyroidism. RNA transcripts were the template, and TCR beta CDR3 regions were amplified from them. First-round RT-PCR relied on HTBI primers, and a second-round multiplex PCR came next. TCRdb reanalysed the multiplex PCR reads using MiXCR and keeps one entry per CDR3 protein. This table holds 230,000 or so distinct CDR3 sequences, around 45% found once. Sequenced sample: peripheral blood. These receptors came from an adult man with Graves' ophthalmopathy.

The gene calls are TRBV9 and TRBJ2-6, with D possibly called TRBD1 or TRBD2 (5 bases each). This CDR3 is built from 18 residues. Per the germline V gene, CDR1 is SGDLS and CDR2 is YYNGEE. Between the trimmed V and J ends, which lost 4 bases and 4 bases, there was a span of 21 bases. The CDR3 region has the DNA TGTGCCAGCAGCTTGTGGGACGGACTCCCAGGGGGGGCCAACGTCCTGACTTTC. Translating gives CASSLWDGLPGGANVLTF.

This rearrangement joins TRBV12-5 to TRBJ2-2; 10 bases fit TRBD2. This CDR3 contains 16 residues. The germline gives CDR1 LGHNT, CDR2 FRNRAP. The CDR3 sequence is CASSRSGGADTGELFF. CDR3 DNA: TGTGCCAGCAGCCGGAGCGGGGGGGCCGACACCGGGGAGCTGTTTTTT.

This chain joins TRBV29-1 and TRBJ2-5; the match to TRBD2 covers 9 bases. The CDR3 spans 11 residues. Germline CDR1 SQVTM, CDR2 ANQGSEA. V lost 4 bases, J lost 9 bases, and 3 bases stayed unmatched. In DNA, the CDR3 is TGCAGCGTTGGCGGGGGGGGACCCCAGTACTTC. Its protein product is CSVGGGGPQYF.

A few counts support this clonotype. The rearrangement links TRBV7-9 to TRBJ2-5; TRBD1 is a possible D gene (5 bases). The CDR3 has 15 residues. Germline CDR1 SEHNR, CDR2 FQNEAQ (reference sequence). Trimming took off 0 bases at V and 3 bases at J, with 11 bases between the two ends. The CDR3 loop is CASSLAQGGKETQYF. The CDR3 coding sequence is TGTGCCAGCAGCTTAGCTCAGGGCGGCAAAGAGACCCAGTACTTC.

V and J are TRBV9 and TRBJ2-7; 11 bases map to TRBD1. Per germline, CDR1 SGDLS and CDR2 YYNGEE. This CDR3 comprises 13 residues. The J segment lost 6 bases and the V segment lost 5 bases, leaving 4 bases of the junction unmatched. Written as DNA, the CDR3 is TGTGCCAGCAGAGACGGGACAGGGGGCGAGCAGTACTTC. Residues: CASRDGTGGEQYF. The full variable domain, its missing parts supplied by reference TRBV9 and TRBJ2-7, is DSGVTQTPKHLITATGQRVTLRCSPRSGDLSVYWYQQSLDQGLQFLIQYYNGEERAKGNILERFSAQQFPDLHSELNLSSLELGDSALYFCASRDGTGGEQYFGPGTRLTVT.

The sample holds a few counts of this clonotype. The chain couples TRBV19 to TRBJ2-7; 9 bases line up with TRBD1. Germline V CDR1 and CDR2: LNHDA, SQIVND (reference sequence). With 1 base clipped from V and 4 bases from J, the junction kept 8 bases outside the gene matches. The CDR3 runs to 16 residues. In nucleotides, the CDR3 is TGTGCCAGTAGTATAGGAGACCGGGACAGGGCGTACGAGCAGTACTTC. This codes for CASSIGDRDRAYEQYF. Looking up the rest from reference TRBV19 and TRBJ2-7 gives the full variable domain: DGGITQSPKYLFRKEGQNVTLSCEQNLNHDAMYWYRQDPGQGLRLIYYSQIVNDFQKGDIAEGYSVSREKKESFPLTVTSAQKNPTAFYLCASSIGDRDRAYEQYFGPGTRLTVT.

The gene calls are TRBV12-3 or TRBV12-4 and TRBJ2-7, with TRBD1 as a possible D gene (6 bases). The CDR3 spans 15 residues. The V gene lost 5 bases and the J gene lost 2 bases, with 16 bases spanning the gap. The CDR3 loop reads CASSTGKRSPYEQYF. CDR3 DNA: TGTGCCAGCAGTACAGGGAAGCGATCCCCCTACGAGCAGTACTTC.

In this sample, this clonotype turned up a few times. The CDR3 reads CASLAQGGTEAFF. The CDR3 DNA follows: TGCGCCAGCTTGGCCCAGGGGGGGACTGAAGCTTTCTTT. The chain combines TRBV5-1 with TRBJ1-1, with 7 bases that match TRBD1. The CDR3 is 13 amino acids. J gave up 5 bases and V 7 bases, and 8 bases lay outside the gene matches. Looked up from germline, CDR1 is SGHRS and CDR2 is YFSETQ.

The V and J genes are TRBV14 and TRBJ2-3, with TRBD2 matching 7 bases. The ends lost 4 bases at V and 4 bases at J; junction bases unmatched: 5. The CDR3 covers 14 residues. Germline values: CDR1 SGHDN, CDR2 FVKESK. The CDR3 sequence is CASSRPGRADTQYF. Here the CDR3 DNA reads TGTGCCAGCAGCCGTCCAGGGAGGGCAGATACGCAGTATTTT.

This clonotype was seen only a few times. This chain connects TRBV7-3 to TRBJ2-5; D is uncertain. The V end lost 6 bases, the J end lost 10 bases, and 18 bases lay between the germline ends. The CDR3 spans 13 residues. The germline V gene encodes CDR1 SGHTA and CDR2 FQGTGA. This CDR3 is CASSELAEYDQYF. The CDR3 DNA sequence: TGTGCCAGCAGTGAACTGGCAGAGTATGACCAGTACTTC.

This clonotype was detected a few times. V usage is TRBV20-1 and J usage is TRBJ1-4, with TRBD1 matching over 10 bases. Unmatched junction bases numbered 3, after V lost 6 bases and J lost 5 bases. Germline-derived CDR1 and CDR2 are DFQATT and SNEGSKA (reference sequence). The CDR3 totals 13 residues. As DNA, the CDR3 is TGCAGTGCAAGGACAGGGGGAAATGAAAAACTGTTTTTT. This codes for CSARTGGNEKLFF.

The chain is built from TRBV6-5 and TRBJ1-2; the D is unclear. This CDR3 is 15 amino acids long. Germline CDR1 is MNHEY and CDR2 is SVGAGI. V was clipped by 5 bases and J by 7 bases, with 20 bases between them. CDR3 nucleotide sequence: TGTGCCAGCAGTAATCGTGAGGACGGGATTATTGGCTACACCTTC. Its translation is CASSNREDGIIGYTF.

The chain carries TRBV9 and TRBJ1-2; D remains ambiguous. In germline, CDR1 is SGDLS, CDR2 YYNGEE. The CDR3 totals 14 residues. V was cut by 0 bases and J by 6 bases, with 12 bases left in between. The CDR3 sequence is CASSVGPTTHGYTF. CDR3 in DNA: TGTGCCAGCAGCGTAGGACCGACGACGCATGGCTACACCTTC.

The rearrangement links TRBV7-9 to TRBJ1-4, with D unresolved. This CDR3 contains 15 residues. The V end was cut by 2 bases, the J end by 3 bases, with 10 bases between. From germline, CDR1 is SEHNR and CDR2 FQNEAQ (reference sequence). The CDR3 DNA is TGTGCCAGCAGCTTATATCCTGGGTCTAATGAAAAACTGTTTTTT. Residues: CASSLYPGSNEKLFF.

The chain carries TRBV4-3 and TRBJ1-1; D not certain. Trimming cost V 1 base and J 2 bases, with 17 bases left between them. The CDR3 has 17 amino acids. Germline V gives CDR1 LGHNA, CDR2 YSLEER. CDR3 in DNA: TGCGCCAGCAGCCAAGGCGTACATAAGTCTCAAAACACTGAAGCTTTCTTT. As protein: CASSQGVHKSQNTEAFF.

This clonotype has just a few counts. The gene calls are TRBV6-5 and TRBJ1-1, with D possibly matching TRBD1 (5 bases). The CDR3 consists of 13 residues. Germline lookup yields CDR1 MNHEY and CDR2 SVGAGI. With 6 bases removed from V and 3 bases from J, the gap between germline ends came to 11 bases. This CDR3 is CASSPRVDTEAFF. CDR3 DNA: TGTGCCAGCAGCCCCAGGGTTGACACTGAAGCTTTCTTT.

Comment on this clonotype: A junction boundary mismatches the germline segment, possibly from a read error. The chain recombines TRBV10-3 with TRBJ1-2; 10 bases agree with TRBD1. This CDR3 spans 15 amino acids. The germline gives CDR1 ENHRY, CDR2 SYGVKD. This chain's CDR3 is CASSHRDRGVGGYTF. DNA for the CDR3: TGTGCCAGCAGTCACCGGGACAGGGGCGTAGGAGGCTACACCTTC.

This clonotype was seen repeatedly, ten times or more. The chain uses TRBV7-2 and TRBJ1-1; no clear D gene. Germline CDR1 is SGHTA and CDR2 is FQGNSA. The CDR3 is made up of 13 amino acids. Trimming removed 2 bases at V and 1 base at J, with 5 bases between. The chain's CDR3 is CASSLIPNTEAFF. The CDR3 region has the DNA TGTGCCAGCAGCTTAATTCCGAACACTGAAGCTTTCTTT.

In this sample, this clonotype turned up a few times. The chain has TRBV5-1 and TRBJ2-7, with D unclear. From germline, CDR1 is SGHRS and CDR2 YFSETQ. The CDR3 totals 14 residues. The V gene lost 4 bases and the J gene lost 0 bases, with 11 bases spanning the gap. CDR3 nucleotides: TGCGCCAGCAGCCACGGTACAGCCTCCTACGAGCAGTACTTC. Encoded protein: CASSHGTASYEQYF.

The chain links TRBV7-8 to TRBJ2-7, with D perhaps being TRBD1 or TRBD2 (5 bases each). Germline V gene sequence: CDR1 SGHVS, CDR2 FQNEAQ. Trimming left V 1 base short and J 7 bases short, with 20 bases between. The CDR3 runs 16 residues. CDR3 coding DNA: TGTGCCAGCAGCTTAGAGTATGGGGCAGGGCCGGGAGAGCAGTACTTC. It specifies CASSLEYGAGPGEQYF.

The chain uses TRBV2 and TRBJ1-5; D is perhaps TRBD1 (5 bases). V was trimmed by 5 bases and J by 5 bases, leaving 16 bases between them. In germline, CDR1 is SNHLY, CDR2 FYNNEI. The CDR3 length is 15 residues. CDR3 sequence: CASSLRQIRDQPQHF. The CDR3 nucleotides are TGTGCCAGCAGTCTCCGACAGATTCGCGATCAGCCCCAGCATTTT.

The chain links TRBV12-3 or TRBV12-4 to TRBJ1-2, with a weak D call TRBD1 (5 bases). With 5 bases removed from V and 8 bases from J, the gap between germline ends came to 18 bases. The CDR3 is made up of 14 amino acids. CDR3 bases: TGTGCCAGCAGTCCCGGGCCTGTGAGGGGAGGCTACACCTTC. Translated: CASSPGPVRGGYTF.

This clonotype was counted a single time. This chain joins TRBV11-1 and TRBJ2-3; unclear D gene. CDR1 and CDR2 from the germline V gene are SGHAT and FQDESV (reference sequence). Trimming pared 5 bases from V and 5 bases from J, leaving 11 bases between. The CDR3 loop spans 13 amino acids. The CDR3 sequence: CASSRTLGDTQYF. The DNA for the CDR3 is TGTGCCAGCAGCCGCACTCTTGGAGATACGCAGTATTTT.

In this sample, this clonotype turned up a few times. The chain combines TRBV20-1 with TRBJ1-1; 9 nucleotides line up with TRBD1. The CDR3 runs 16 residues. CDR1 and CDR2 (germline): DFQATT, SNEGSKA (reference sequence). CDR3 loop: CSPLAPGTGRNTEAFF. CDR3 bases: TGCAGCCCTCTCGCCCCCGGGACAGGGAGGAACACTGAAGCTTTCTTT.

The chain employs TRBV7-3 and TRBJ2-7, with D possibly called TRBD1 or TRBD2 (6 bases each). The V and J ends lost 3 bases and 5 bases respectively, with 14 bases between them. The CDR3 sequence is 14 residues long. Per the germline V gene, CDR1 is SGHTA and CDR2 is FQGTGA. The CDR3 sequence is CASSLLGGVDEQYF. The CDR3 DNA sequence: TGTGCCAGCAGCTTGTTGGGGGGCGTTGACGAGCAGTACTTC.

This clonotype showed up just a few times. The chain couples TRBV19 to TRBJ1-6; D unclear. The CDR3 is 14 amino acids. V was cut by 5 bases and J by 3 bases, with 8 bases left in between. Looked up from germline, CDR1 is LNHDA and CDR2 is SQIVND (reference sequence). The CDR3 loop is CASSYRDYNSPLHF. The CDR3 DNA is TGTGCCAGTAGTTACCGGGACTATAATTCACCCCTCCACTTT.

The V gene is TRBV7-9, the J gene TRBJ1-2; 9 bases align to TRBD1. V was pared by 5 bases and J by 8 bases, with 6 bases of the junction left unmatched. The CDR3 runs to 13 residues. CDR1 is SEHNR and CDR2 is FQNEAQ in the germline V gene (reference sequence). The CDR3 loop reads CASSPTGGTGYTF. CDR3 sequence (DNA): TGTGCCAGCAGCCCGACAGGGGGAACGGGCTACACCTTC.

The chain couples TRBV12-3 or TRBV12-4 to TRBJ1-1; D perhaps matches TRBD1 (5 bases). V was pared by 6 bases and J by 5 bases, with 10 bases between. The CDR3 has 12 residues. The CDR3 loop is CASSKGVTEAFF. CDR3 sequence (DNA): TGTGCCAGCAGCAAAGGGGTTACTGAAGCTTTCTTT.